Included here is one T cell receptor (beta chain) sequence, with context. Its antigen is unidentified. As defined, naive CD8 cells were CD45RO-negative and positively selected for CCR7, with terminally differentiated effector memory CD45RA+ cells excluded. These data come from a study of shared clonotypes between healthy human individuals. Study-level findings and limits: The study generally estimated greater richness for naive than memory subsets. The diversity represented, both genetic and in exposure history, was limited by few donors. Among donors, the sharing of clonotypes was expected to be influenced by sequencing depth. Large depth notwithstanding, sorted-subset sequencing proved incomplete by rarefaction.

Here immunoSEQ multiplex PCR was the method, and the copy in TCRdb shows in-frame clones only, minus some. The sample consists of nearly 2 million clones, about 95% of them appearing once. Sequenced material: naive CD8+ T cells sorted from blood. The origin of this receptor is a man between 18 and 35 years old in good health.

CDR3 protein: CASSLSLAGEDTGELFF. The DNA for the CDR3 is TGTGCCAGCAGCTTATCGTTAGCGGGAGAGGACACCGGGGAGCTGTTTTTT. The rearrangement links TRBV7-9 to TRBJ2-2, with 9 bases matching TRBD2. There are 17 residues in the CDR3. In germline, CDR1 is SEHNR, CDR2 FQNEAQ (reference sequence). V was pared by 2 bases and J by 3 bases, with 7 bases of the junction left unmatched.